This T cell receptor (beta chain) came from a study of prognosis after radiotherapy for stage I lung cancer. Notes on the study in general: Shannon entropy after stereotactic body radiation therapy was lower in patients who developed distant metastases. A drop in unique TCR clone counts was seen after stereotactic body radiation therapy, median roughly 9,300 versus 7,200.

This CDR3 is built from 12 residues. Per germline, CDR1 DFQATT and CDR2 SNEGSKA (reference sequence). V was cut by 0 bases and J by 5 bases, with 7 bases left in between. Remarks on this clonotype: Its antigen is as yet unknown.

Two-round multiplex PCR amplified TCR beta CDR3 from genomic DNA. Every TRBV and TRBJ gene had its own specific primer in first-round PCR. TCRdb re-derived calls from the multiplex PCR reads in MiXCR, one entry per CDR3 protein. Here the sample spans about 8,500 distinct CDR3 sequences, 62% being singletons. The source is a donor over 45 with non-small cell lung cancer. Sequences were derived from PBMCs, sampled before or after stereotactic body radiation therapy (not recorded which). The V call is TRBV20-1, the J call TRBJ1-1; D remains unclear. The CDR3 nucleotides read TGCAGTGCTAGAGACGGCCAGACTGAAGCTTTCTTT. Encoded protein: CSARDGQTEAFF.